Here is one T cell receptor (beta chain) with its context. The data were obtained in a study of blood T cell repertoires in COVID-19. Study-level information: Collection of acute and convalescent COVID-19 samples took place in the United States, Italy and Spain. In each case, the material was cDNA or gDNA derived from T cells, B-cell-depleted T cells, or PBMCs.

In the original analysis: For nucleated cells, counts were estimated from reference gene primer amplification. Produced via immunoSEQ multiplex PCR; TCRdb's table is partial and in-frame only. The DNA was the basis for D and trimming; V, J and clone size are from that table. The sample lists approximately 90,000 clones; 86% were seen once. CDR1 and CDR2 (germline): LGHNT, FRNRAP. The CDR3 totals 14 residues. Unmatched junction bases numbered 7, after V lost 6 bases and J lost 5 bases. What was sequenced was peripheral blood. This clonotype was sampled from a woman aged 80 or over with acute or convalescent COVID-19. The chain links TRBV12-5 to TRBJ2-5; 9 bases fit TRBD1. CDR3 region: CASGQDRGGETQYF. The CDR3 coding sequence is TGTGCTAGTGGCCAGGACAGGGGCGGGGAGACCCAGTACTTC.